These 5 T cell receptor beta chains share one sample of origin, sequenced in a study of T cell responses to AZD1222 COVID-19 vaccine. Libraries were prepared by immunoSEQ multiplex PCR; TCRdb keeps only in-frame clonotypes and omits some of them. The table has fewer than 150,000 clones, around 92% seen once. Material: peripheral blood, obtained on day 0 of AZD1222 vaccination. The receptor set was obtained from an adult in good health.

The rearrangement joins TRBV27 to TRBJ1-1, with D possibly matching TRBD1 (5 bases). This CDR3 spans 13 amino acids. Germline V gene lookup returns CDR1 MNHEY and CDR2 SMNVEV (reference sequence). The V end was cut by 6 bases, the J end by 4 bases, with 12 bases between. In nucleotides, the CDR3 is TGTGCCAGCAGCCGAGGGGTCGCCACTGAAGCTTTCTTT. Its translation is CASSRGVATEAFF.

The rearrangement joins TRBV6-5 to TRBJ1-3; D perhaps matches TRBD1 (5 bases). This CDR3 is 16 amino acids long. Per germline, CDR1 MNHEY and CDR2 SVGAGI. The V end was cut by 2 bases, the J end by 0 bases, with 11 bases between. DNA of the CDR3: TGTGCCAGCAGTTACACCAGGGTCAACTCTGGAAACACCATATATTTT. Translated: CASSYTRVNSGNTIYF.

V is TRBV12-3 or TRBV12-4 and J is TRBJ1-1; D remains ambiguous. CDR3 length equals 10 residues. V was cut by 3 bases and J by 8 bases, with 4 bases left in between. The CDR3 is CASSLVEAFF. CDR3 sequence (DNA): TGTGCCAGCAGTTTGGTAGAAGCTTTCTTT.

The J gene is TRBJ2-3, the V gene TRBV5-6; tentative D call: TRBD2 (7 bases). The CDR3 runs 14 residues. Per the germline V gene, CDR1 is SGHDT and CDR2 is YYEEEE. The germline V and J ends were trimmed by 7 bases and 1 base, with 13 bases remaining between them. In DNA form, the CDR3 reads TGTGCCAGCGGGTGGGAGGGGGGCACAGATACGCAGTATTTT. It is translated as CASGWEGGTDTQYF.

This chain joins TRBV6-5 and TRBJ2-4; 8 nucleotides agree with TRBD1. V was clipped by 6 bases and J by 6 bases; unmatched bases: 10. Germline lookup yields CDR1 MNHEY and CDR2 SVGAGI. The CDR3 is 15 amino acids. The DNA of the CDR3 is TGTGCCAGCAGCATAACTGACAGGGGTCGAAACATTCAGTACTTC. Encoded protein: CASSITDRGRNIQYF.